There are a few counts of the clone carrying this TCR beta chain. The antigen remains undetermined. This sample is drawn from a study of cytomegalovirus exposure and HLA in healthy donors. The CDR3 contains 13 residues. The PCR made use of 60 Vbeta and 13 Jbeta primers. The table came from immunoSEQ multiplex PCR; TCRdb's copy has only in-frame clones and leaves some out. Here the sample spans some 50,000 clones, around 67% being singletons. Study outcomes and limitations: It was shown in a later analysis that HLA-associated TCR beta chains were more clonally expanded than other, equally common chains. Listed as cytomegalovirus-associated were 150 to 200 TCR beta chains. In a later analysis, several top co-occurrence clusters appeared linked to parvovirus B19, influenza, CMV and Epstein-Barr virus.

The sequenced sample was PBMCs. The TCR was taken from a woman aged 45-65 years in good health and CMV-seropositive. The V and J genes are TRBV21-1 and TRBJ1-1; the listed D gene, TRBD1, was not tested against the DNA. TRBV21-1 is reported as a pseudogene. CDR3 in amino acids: CASSTQGALRAFF. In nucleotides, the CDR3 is TGTGCCAGCAGTACTCAGGGGGCGCTTAGGGCTTTCTTT.